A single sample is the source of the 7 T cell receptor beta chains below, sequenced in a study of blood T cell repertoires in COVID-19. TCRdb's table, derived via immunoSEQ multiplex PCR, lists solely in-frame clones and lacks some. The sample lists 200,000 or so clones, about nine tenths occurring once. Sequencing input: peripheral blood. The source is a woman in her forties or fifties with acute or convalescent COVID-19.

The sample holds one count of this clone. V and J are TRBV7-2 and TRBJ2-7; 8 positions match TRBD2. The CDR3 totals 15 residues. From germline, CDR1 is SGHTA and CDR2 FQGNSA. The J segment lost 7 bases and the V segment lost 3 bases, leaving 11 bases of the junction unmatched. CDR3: CASSFRGGSPGEQYF. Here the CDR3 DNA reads TGTGCCAGCAGCTTTCGGGGGGGATCGCCTGGGGAGCAGTACTTC.

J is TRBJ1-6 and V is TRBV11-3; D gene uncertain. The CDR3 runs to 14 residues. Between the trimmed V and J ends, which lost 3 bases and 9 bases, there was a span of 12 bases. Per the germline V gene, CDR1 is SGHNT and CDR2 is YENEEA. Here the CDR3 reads CASSFEGSGSPLHF. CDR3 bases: TGTGCCAGCAGCTTTGAGGGATCGGGTTCACCCCTCCACTTT.

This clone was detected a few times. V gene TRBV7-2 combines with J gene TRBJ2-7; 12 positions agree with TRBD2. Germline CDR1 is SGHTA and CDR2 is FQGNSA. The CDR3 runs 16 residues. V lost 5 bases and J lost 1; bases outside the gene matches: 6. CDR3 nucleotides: TGTGCCAGCAGCCCCGGGACTAGCGGGTGGTCCTACGAGCAGTACTTC. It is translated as CASSPGTSGWSYEQYF.

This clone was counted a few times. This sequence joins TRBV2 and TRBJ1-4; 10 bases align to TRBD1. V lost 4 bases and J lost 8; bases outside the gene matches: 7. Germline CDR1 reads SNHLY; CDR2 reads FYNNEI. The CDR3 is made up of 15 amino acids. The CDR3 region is CASSADRGQREKLFF. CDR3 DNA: TGTGCCAGCAGTGCAGACAGGGGGCAGAGGGAAAAACTGTTTTTT.

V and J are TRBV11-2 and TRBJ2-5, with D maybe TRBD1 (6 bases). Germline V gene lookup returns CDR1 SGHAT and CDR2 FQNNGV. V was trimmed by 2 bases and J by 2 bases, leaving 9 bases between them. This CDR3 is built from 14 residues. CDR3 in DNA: TGTGCCAGCAGCTTATGGACAGCACAAGAGACCCAGTACTTC. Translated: CASSLWTAQETQYF.

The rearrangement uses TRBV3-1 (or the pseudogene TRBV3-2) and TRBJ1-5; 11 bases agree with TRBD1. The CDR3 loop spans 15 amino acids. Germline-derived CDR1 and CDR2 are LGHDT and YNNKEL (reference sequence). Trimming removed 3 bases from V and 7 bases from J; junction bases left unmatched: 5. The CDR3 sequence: CASSQGGQGEQPQHF. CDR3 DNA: TGTGCCAGCAGCCAGGGGGGACAGGGGGAGCAGCCCCAGCATTTT.

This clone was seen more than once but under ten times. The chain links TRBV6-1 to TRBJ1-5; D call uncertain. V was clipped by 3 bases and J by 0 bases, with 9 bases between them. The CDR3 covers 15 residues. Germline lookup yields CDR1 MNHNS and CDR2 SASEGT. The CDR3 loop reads CASSDWSPSNQPQHF. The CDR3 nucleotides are TGTGCCAGCAGTGATTGGAGTCCTAGCAATCAGCCCCAGCATTTT.